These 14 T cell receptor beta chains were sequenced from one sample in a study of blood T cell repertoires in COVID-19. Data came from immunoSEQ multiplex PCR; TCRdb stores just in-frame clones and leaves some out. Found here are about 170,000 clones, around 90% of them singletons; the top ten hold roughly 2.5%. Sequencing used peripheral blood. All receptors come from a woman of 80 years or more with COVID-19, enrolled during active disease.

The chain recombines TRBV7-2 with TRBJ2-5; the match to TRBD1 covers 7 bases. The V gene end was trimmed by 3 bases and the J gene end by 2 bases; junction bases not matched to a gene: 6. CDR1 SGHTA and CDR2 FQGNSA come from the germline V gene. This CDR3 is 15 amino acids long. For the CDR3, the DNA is TGTGCCAGCAGCTTGAGGACAGGTGGGCAAGAGACCCAGTACTTC. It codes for CASSLRTGGQETQYF. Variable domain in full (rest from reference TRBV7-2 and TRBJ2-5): GAGVSQSPSNKVTEKGKDVELRCDPISGHTALYWYRQSLGQGLEFLIYFQGNSAPDKSGLPSDRFSAERTGGSVSTLTIQRTQQEDSAVYLCASSLRTGGQETQYFGPGTRLLVL.

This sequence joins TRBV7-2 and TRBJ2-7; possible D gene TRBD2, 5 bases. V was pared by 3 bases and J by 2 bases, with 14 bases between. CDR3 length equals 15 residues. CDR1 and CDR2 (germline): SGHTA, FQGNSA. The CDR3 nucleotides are TGTGCCAGCAGCTTGTCTACTAGTGGTGCCTACGAGCAGTACTTC. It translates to CASSLSTSGAYEQYF.

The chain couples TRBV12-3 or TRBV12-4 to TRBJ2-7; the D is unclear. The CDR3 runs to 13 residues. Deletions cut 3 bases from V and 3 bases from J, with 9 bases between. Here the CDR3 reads CASSLRSDYEQYF. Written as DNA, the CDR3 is TGTGCCAGCAGTTTGAGGTCGGACTACGAGCAGTACTTC.

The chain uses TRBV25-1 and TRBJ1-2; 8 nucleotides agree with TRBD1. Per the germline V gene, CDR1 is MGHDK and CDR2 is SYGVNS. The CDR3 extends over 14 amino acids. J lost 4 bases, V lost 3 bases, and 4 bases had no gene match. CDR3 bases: TGTGCCAGCAGTGACGGACAGGGATCCTATGGCTACACCTTC. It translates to CASSDGQGSYGYTF.

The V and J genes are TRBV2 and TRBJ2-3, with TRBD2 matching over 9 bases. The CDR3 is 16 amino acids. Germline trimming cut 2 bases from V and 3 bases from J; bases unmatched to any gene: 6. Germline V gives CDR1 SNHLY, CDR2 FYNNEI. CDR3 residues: CASSENRAGGTDTQYF. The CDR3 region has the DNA TGTGCCAGCAGTGAAAATCGAGCGGGAGGTACAGATACGCAGTATTTT.

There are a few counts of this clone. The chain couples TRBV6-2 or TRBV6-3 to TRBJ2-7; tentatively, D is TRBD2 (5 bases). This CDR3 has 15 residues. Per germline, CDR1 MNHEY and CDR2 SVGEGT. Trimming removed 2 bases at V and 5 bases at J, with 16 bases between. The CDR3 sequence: CASSYRSAGPHEQYF. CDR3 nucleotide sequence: TGTGCCAGCAGTTACCGCTCGGCGGGTCCCCACGAGCAGTACTTC.

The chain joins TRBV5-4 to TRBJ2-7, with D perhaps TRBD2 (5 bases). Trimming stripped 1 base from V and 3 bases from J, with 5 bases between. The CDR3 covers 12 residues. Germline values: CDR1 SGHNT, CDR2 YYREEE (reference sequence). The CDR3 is CASSLRDYEQYF. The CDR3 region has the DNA TGTGCCAGCAGCTTGCGGGACTACGAGCAGTACTTC.

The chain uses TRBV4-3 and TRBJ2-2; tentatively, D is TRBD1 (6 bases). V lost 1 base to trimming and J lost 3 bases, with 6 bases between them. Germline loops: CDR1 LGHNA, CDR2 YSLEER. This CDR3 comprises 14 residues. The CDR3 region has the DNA TGCGCCAGCAGCCAAGGGACAGACACCGGGGAGCTGTTTTTT. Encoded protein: CASSQGTDTGELFF.

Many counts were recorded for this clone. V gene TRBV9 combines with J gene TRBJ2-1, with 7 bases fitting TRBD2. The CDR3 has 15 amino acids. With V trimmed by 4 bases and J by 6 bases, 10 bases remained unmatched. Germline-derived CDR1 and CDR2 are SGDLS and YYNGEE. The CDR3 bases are TGTGCCAGCAGCTTTGGGGCTAGCGGATCCAATGAGCAGTTCTTC. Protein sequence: CASSFGASGSNEQFF.

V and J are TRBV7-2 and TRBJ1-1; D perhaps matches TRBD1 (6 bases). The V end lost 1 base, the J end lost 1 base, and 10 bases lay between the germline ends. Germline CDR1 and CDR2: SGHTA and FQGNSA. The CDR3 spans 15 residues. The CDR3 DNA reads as TGTGCCAGCAGCTTAGGACAGGCAGCGAACACTGAAGCTTTCTTT. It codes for CASSLGQAANTEAFF.

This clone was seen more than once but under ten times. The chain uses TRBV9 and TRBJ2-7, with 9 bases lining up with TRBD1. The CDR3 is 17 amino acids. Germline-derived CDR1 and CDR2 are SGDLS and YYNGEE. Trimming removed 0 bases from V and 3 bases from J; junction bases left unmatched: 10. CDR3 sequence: CASSVGRGADRGYEQYF. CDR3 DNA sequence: TGTGCCAGCAGCGTAGGTAGGGGAGCGGACAGGGGCTACGAGCAGTACTTC.

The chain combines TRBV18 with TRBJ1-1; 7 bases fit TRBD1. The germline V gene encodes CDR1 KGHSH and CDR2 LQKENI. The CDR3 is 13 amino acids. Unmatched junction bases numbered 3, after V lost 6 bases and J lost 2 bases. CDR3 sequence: CASSGQRNTEAFF. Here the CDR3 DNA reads TGTGCCAGCTCGGGACAGCGTAACACTGAAGCTTTCTTT. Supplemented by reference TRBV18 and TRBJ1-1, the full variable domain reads NAGVMQNPRHLVRRRGQEARLRCSPMKGHSHVYWYRQLPEEGLKFMVYLQKENIIDESGMPKERFSAEFPKEGPSILRIQQVVRGDSAAYFCASSGQRNTEAFFGQGTRLTVV.

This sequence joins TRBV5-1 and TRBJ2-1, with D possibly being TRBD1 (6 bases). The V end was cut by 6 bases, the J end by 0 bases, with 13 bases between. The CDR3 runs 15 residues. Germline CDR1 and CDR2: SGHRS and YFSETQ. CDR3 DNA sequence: TGCGCCAGCAAAACGACAGGTCCCTCCTACAATGAGCAGTTCTTC. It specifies CASKTTGPSYNEQFF. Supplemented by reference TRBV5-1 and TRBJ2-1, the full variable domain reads KAGVTQTPRYLIKTRGQQVTLSCSPISGHRSVSWYQQTPGQGLQFLFEYFSETQRNKGNFPGRFSGRQFSNSRSEMNVSTLELGDSALYLCASKTTGPSYNEQFFGPGTRLTVL.

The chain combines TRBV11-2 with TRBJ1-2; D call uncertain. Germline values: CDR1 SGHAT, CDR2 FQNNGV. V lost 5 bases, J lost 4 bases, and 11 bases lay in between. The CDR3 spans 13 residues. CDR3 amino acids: CASSQTVSYGYTF. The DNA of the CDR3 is TGTGCCAGCAGCCAAACGGTTAGCTATGGCTACACCTTC.